The T cell receptor (beta chain) under discussion was sequenced for a study of beta chain features in type 1 diabetes. Study-wide results and limits: Within each of all four CD4+ subsets, Type 1 diabetes patients had TCRB CDR3s that were moderately but significantly shorter.

The germline V gene encodes CDR1 MNHEY and CDR2 SVGAGI. CDR3 length equals 14 residues. V shed 6 bases and J shed 8 bases, with 16 bases lying between them. What was sequenced were expressed TCRB transcripts, since all of the isolated RNA had been reverse transcribed. Clones were sequenced by immunoSEQ multiplex PCR, and TCRdb holds only the in-frame ones, with some missing. Here the sample spans 550,000 to 850,000 clones, roughly 12% being singletons. By way of CD45RO/CCR7/CD25/CD127/CD95/CD27, the CD4+ regulatory, stem cell-like memory, central memory and naive cells were sorted. This clone was detected only a few times. Its antigen is still unknown.

The receptor comes from a man between 18 and 35 years old with type 1 diabetes. The chain is built from TRBV6-5 and TRBJ1-4, with TRBD1 as a possible D gene (6 bases). Sequencing input: naive CD4+ T cells from blood. CDR3 coding DNA: TGTGCCAGCAGGAGGACAGTGACCTCAGAAAAACTGTTTTTT. It yields the protein CASRRTVTSEKLFF.